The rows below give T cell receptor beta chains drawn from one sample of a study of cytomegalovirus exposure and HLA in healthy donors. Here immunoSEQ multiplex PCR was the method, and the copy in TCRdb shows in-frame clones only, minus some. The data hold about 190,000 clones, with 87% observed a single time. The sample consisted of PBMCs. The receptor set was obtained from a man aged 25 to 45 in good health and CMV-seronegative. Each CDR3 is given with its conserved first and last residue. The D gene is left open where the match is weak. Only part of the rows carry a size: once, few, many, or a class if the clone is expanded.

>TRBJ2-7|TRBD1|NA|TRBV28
TGTGCCAGCGTTGAAAACAGGGGGTTGTACGAGCAGTACTTC
CASVENRGLYEQYF
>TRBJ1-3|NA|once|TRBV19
TGTGCCAGTAGTATTGGCCGCGGAAACACCATATATTTT
CASSIGRGNTIYF
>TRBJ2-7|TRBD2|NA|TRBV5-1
TGCGCCAGCAGTTGGAGTAGCGGGGGGTACGAGCAGTACTTC
CASSWSSGGYEQYF
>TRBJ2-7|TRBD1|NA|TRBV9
TGTGCCAGCAGCGCTGGACAGGGAGGCGAGCAGTACTTC
CASSAGQGGEQYF
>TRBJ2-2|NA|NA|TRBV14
TGTGCCAGCAGCAAAGCCAGTCTAACTAGTTGGACCGGGGAGCTGTTTTTT
CASSKASLTSWTGELFF
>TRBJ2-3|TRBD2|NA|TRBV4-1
TGCGCCAGCAGCCAGTCGCTAGCGGGGCTGGGAGATACGCAGTATTTT
CASSQSLAGLGDTQYF
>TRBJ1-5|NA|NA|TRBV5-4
TGTGCCAGCAGCTTGGGGGGGGGCCAGCCCCAGCATTTT
CASSLGGGQPQHF
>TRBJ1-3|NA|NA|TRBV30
TGTGCCTGGAGATCCTTCGGAAACACCATATATTTT
CAWRSFGNTIYF
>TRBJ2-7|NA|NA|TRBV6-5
TGTGCCAGCAGTTACTCGAGAGGGGGGGCAGGGGAGCAGTACTTC
CASSYSRGGAGEQYF
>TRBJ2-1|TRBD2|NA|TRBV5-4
TGTGCCAGCAGCTTGAGCGGTAGCGGGGGGGCCTACAATGAGCAGTTCTTC
CASSLSGSGGAYNEQFF
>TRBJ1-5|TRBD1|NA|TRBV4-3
TGCGCCAGCAGCCAAGATTACAGGGGGGGCAATCAGCCCCAGCATTTT
CASSQDYRGGNQPQHF
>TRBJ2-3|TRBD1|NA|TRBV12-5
TGTGCTAGTGGTCAGACAGGGTTGGATACGCAGTATTTT
CASGQTGLDTQYF
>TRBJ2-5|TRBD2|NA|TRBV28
TGTGCCAGCAGCCGGACTAGCGGGAGTTGGAAAGAGACCCAGTACTTC
CASSRTSGSWKETQYF
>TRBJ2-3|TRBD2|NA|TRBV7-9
TGTGCCAGCAGCTTAGATTTAGGCGGGAGGGCCCCAGATACGCAGTATTTT
CASSLDLGGRAPDTQYF
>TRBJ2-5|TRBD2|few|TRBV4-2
TGTGCCAGCAGCCGCGGGGGGGGCCAAGAGACCCAGTACTTC
CASSRGGGQETQYF
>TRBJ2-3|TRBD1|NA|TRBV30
TGTGCCTGGGACACCTGGACAGGGATCACAGATACGCAGTATTTT
CAWDTWTGITDTQYF
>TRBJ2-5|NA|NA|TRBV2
TGTGCCAGCAGACCAAGAGCACAGGTTAACAGGGAGACCCAGTACTTC
CASRPRAQVNRETQYF
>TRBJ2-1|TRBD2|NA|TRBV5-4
TGTGCCAGCAGCCGCGGGGGGCTTTCCAATGAGCAGTTCTTC
CASSRGGLSNEQFF
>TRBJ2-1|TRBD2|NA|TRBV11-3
TGTGCCAGCAGCTTAGGGGGGGGATATGAGCAGTTCTTC
CASSLGGGYEQFF
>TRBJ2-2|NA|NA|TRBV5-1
TGCGCCAGCAGGCAAGGAGCGAGTTATGAAACCGGGGAGCTGTTTTTT
CASRQGASYETGELFF